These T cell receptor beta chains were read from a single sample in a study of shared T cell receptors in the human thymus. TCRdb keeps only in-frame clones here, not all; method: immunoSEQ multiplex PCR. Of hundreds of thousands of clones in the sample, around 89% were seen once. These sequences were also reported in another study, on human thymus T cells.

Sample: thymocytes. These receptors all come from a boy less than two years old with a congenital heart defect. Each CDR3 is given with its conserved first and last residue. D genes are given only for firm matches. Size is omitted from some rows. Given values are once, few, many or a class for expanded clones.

cdr3_nt: TGTGCCAGCAGCTTAGAACCAGCGGACACAGATACGCAGTATTTT
cdr3_aa: CASSLEPADTDTQYF
d_call: -
clone_size: -
v_call: TRBV11-2
j_call: TRBJ2-3

cdr3_nt: TGTGCCAGCACAGGGGAGAAATCAGCTTTCTTT
cdr3_aa: CASTGEKSAFF
d_call: -
clone_size: -
v_call: TRBV28
j_call: TRBJ1-1

cdr3_nt: TGTGCCAGCAGCCGTCGGACTAGCGGGAGGATCCACAATGAGCAGTTCTTC
cdr3_aa: CASSRRTSGRIHNEQFF
d_call: TRBD2
clone_size: -
v_call: TRBV4-2
j_call: TRBJ2-1

cdr3_nt: TGCGCCAGCAGCGACCATTCCCGGGACAGAGCTAACTATGGCTACACCTTC
cdr3_aa: CASSDHSRDRANYGYTF
d_call: TRBD1
clone_size: once
v_call: TRBV5-1
j_call: TRBJ1-2

cdr3_nt: TGTGCCAGCAGCTTGGGGCCCAGGGCCCCAGATACGCAGTATTTT
cdr3_aa: CASSLGPRAPDTQYF
d_call: -
clone_size: -
v_call: TRBV5-6
j_call: TRBJ2-3

cdr3_nt: TGCGCCAGCAGCGGGGACAGGACTGAAGCTTTCTTT
cdr3_aa: CASSGDRTEAFF
d_call: TRBD1
clone_size: -
v_call: TRBV5-1
j_call: TRBJ1-1

cdr3_nt: TGTGCCAGCAGTTCCGGGATTTCAAGCACAGATACGCAGTATTTT
cdr3_aa: CASSSGISSTDTQYF
d_call: -
clone_size: -
v_call: TRBV6-4
j_call: TRBJ2-3

cdr3_nt: TGTGCTAGCAGCCCCATGGCGGACAGGGAGGTCCACGAGCAGTACTTC
cdr3_aa: CASSPMADREVHEQYF
d_call: TRBD1
clone_size: -
v_call: TRBV7-7
j_call: TRBJ2-7

cdr3_nt: TGTGCCAGTAGTATAGTATGGGGGCCTGGGGCCAACGTCCTGACTTTC
cdr3_aa: CASSIVWGPGANVLTF
d_call: -
clone_size: few
v_call: TRBV19
j_call: TRBJ2-6

cdr3_nt: TGTGCCAGCAGCTCGAACCAGGGGAGTTACGAGCAGTACTTC
cdr3_aa: CASSSNQGSYEQYF
d_call: -
clone_size: -
v_call: TRBV11-3
j_call: TRBJ2-7

cdr3_nt: TGCGCCAGCCTCCCATGGACAGGGGGCGATGAAAAACTGTTTTTT
cdr3_aa: CASLPWTGGDEKLFF
d_call: TRBD1
clone_size: -
v_call: TRBV4-1
j_call: TRBJ1-4

cdr3_nt: TGTGCCAGCAGCTTAGTTGGGCCAGGGAATACTGAAGCTTTCTTT
cdr3_aa: CASSLVGPGNTEAFF
d_call: -
clone_size: -
v_call: TRBV7-2
j_call: TRBJ1-1

cdr3_nt: TGCGCCAGCAGCCCAATGAGCGGCGGGGAAGAGACCCAGTACTTC
cdr3_aa: CASSPMSGGEETQYF
d_call: -
clone_size: -
v_call: TRBV4-3
j_call: TRBJ2-5

cdr3_nt: TGTGCCAGCAGCTTAGCGGGACTCTGGCGCTACGAGCAGTACTTC
cdr3_aa: CASSLAGLWRYEQYF
d_call: -
clone_size: -
v_call: TRBV11-2
j_call: TRBJ2-7

cdr3_nt: TGTGCCAGCAGCTTAGACTGGACAGGAGGTACTGAAGCTTTCTTT
cdr3_aa: CASSLDWTGGTEAFF
d_call: TRBD1
clone_size: once
v_call: TRBV13
j_call: TRBJ1-1

cdr3_nt: TGCAGCGTTGAAGTGGACAGGGAAGCCTGGGATGACAATGAGCAGTTCTTC
cdr3_aa: CSVEVDREAWDDNEQFF
d_call: TRBD1
clone_size: -
v_call: TRBV29-1
j_call: TRBJ2-1

cdr3_nt: TGTGCCAGCAGCTTAGCTCATCCTACAGGGTCGGGCACTGAAGCTTTCTTT
cdr3_aa: CASSLAHPTGSGTEAFF
d_call: -
clone_size: -
v_call: TRBV11-2
j_call: TRBJ1-1

cdr3_nt: TGTGCCACCAGCCCCCGCGGGAGCACAGATACGCAGTATTTT
cdr3_aa: CATSPRGSTDTQYF
d_call: -
clone_size: -
v_call: TRBV15
j_call: TRBJ2-3

cdr3_nt: TGTGCCAGCAGCACCCGACAGGGGTCTGAAGCTTTCTTT
cdr3_aa: CASSTRQGSEAFF
d_call: TRBD1
clone_size: -
v_call: TRBV7-9
j_call: TRBJ1-1

cdr3_nt: TGTGCCAGCAGCGGGACAGGGGATCAGCCCCAGCATTTT
cdr3_aa: CASSGTGDQPQHF
d_call: TRBD1
clone_size: -
v_call: TRBV7-6
j_call: TRBJ1-5

cdr3_nt: TGTGCCAGCAGCAGGGCACGGGGAGCGGGAGTTGAAGGAGAGACCCAGTACTTC
cdr3_aa: CASSRARGAGVEGETQYF
d_call: TRBD2
clone_size: -
v_call: TRBV4-2
j_call: TRBJ2-5

cdr3_nt: TGTGCCACCCGGGGTTATAGCAATCAGCCCCAGCATTTT
cdr3_aa: CATRGYSNQPQHF
d_call: -
clone_size: -
v_call: TRBV7-2
j_call: TRBJ1-5

cdr3_nt: TGTGCCAGCAGCCCGCTGCCCGGGACTAGCGGGGGGATGGCCTACGAGCAGTACTTC
cdr3_aa: CASSPLPGTSGGMAYEQYF
d_call: TRBD2
clone_size: -
v_call: TRBV2
j_call: TRBJ2-7

cdr3_nt: TGTGCCAGCAGTCCGAGGACTAGCCCCTACGAGCAGTACTTC
cdr3_aa: CASSPRTSPYEQYF
d_call: TRBD2
clone_size: -
v_call: TRBV27
j_call: TRBJ2-7

cdr3_nt: TGTGCCAGCAGCCAACGATCGACAGCGCAAGAGACCCAGTACTTC
cdr3_aa: CASSQRSTAQETQYF
d_call: -
clone_size: -
v_call: TRBV14
j_call: TRBJ2-5

cdr3_nt: TGTGCCAGCAGTCCTTCCCCTGGGACTAGCGGGAGCAACGAGCAGTACTTC
cdr3_aa: CASSPSPGTSGSNEQYF
d_call: TRBD2
clone_size: -
v_call: TRBV28
j_call: TRBJ2-7

cdr3_nt: TGTGCCAGCAGGGGACCACGGGGGGGTGATACGCAGTATTTT
cdr3_aa: CASRGPRGGDTQYF
d_call: TRBD2
clone_size: once
v_call: TRBV6-5
j_call: TRBJ2-3

cdr3_nt: TGTGCCAGCAGTGAACTCAGGACCGGGATAAACGCAAACACCATATATTTT
cdr3_aa: CASSELRTGINANTIYF
d_call: -
clone_size: -
v_call: TRBV25-1
j_call: TRBJ1-3

cdr3_nt: TGTGCCAGCAGCACCGGACTATATGATCCCTACGAGCAGTACTTC
cdr3_aa: CASSTGLYDPYEQYF
d_call: -
clone_size: -
v_call: TRBV6-6
j_call: TRBJ2-7

cdr3_nt: TGTGCCAGCTCACCAGCGCTAGACAGGGGCGGCGGCTACACCTTC
cdr3_aa: CASSPALDRGGGYTF
d_call: TRBD1
clone_size: -
v_call: TRBV18
j_call: TRBJ1-2

cdr3_nt: TGCAGCGTCGGAGCGGGGAGGTACAACTATGGCTACACCTTC
cdr3_aa: CSVGAGRYNYGYTF
d_call: -
clone_size: once
v_call: TRBV29-1
j_call: TRBJ1-2

cdr3_nt: TGCGCCAGCAGTCCCCAGGGTACGGAGCTCACCGGGGAGCTGTTTTTT
cdr3_aa: CASSPQGTELTGELFF
d_call: -
clone_size: -
v_call: TRBV23-1
j_call: TRBJ2-2

cdr3_nt: TGTGCCATCAGTAAACAGGGAAGCTCTGGAAACACCATATATTTT
cdr3_aa: CAISKQGSSGNTIYF
d_call: -
clone_size: -
v_call: TRBV10-3
j_call: TRBJ1-3

cdr3_nt: TGTGCCAGCAGTTACTCGAAGGGGGAAGGGAGAGGTGGCTACACCTTC
cdr3_aa: CASSYSKGEGRGGYTF
d_call: -
clone_size: -
v_call: TRBV6-5
j_call: TRBJ1-2

cdr3_nt: TGTGCCAGCAGCTTGTCGAGGACAGGGCGAGAGACCCAGTACTTC
cdr3_aa: CASSLSRTGRETQYF
d_call: TRBD1
clone_size: -
v_call: TRBV5-4
j_call: TRBJ2-5

cdr3_nt: TGTGCCAGCAGTGAAGGACTAGCGGGAGCTTACGAGCAGTACTTC
cdr3_aa: CASSEGLAGAYEQYF
d_call: TRBD2
clone_size: -
v_call: TRBV6-1
j_call: TRBJ2-7

cdr3_nt: TGTGCCTGGGGACTAGCGGGAATATCCTACGAGCAGTACTTC
cdr3_aa: CAWGLAGISYEQYF
d_call: TRBD2
clone_size: -
v_call: TRBV30
j_call: TRBJ2-7

cdr3_nt: TGCGCCAGCAGCCAAGATGGGGGCGAGCAGTACTTC
cdr3_aa: CASSQDGGEQYF
d_call: -
clone_size: -
v_call: TRBV4-3
j_call: TRBJ2-7

cdr3_nt: TGTGCCAGCAGCGGAACACCGGCGGGGGCGAACTGTGGCTACACCTTC
cdr3_aa: CASSGTPAGANCGYTF
d_call: -
clone_size: -
v_call: TRBV25-1
j_call: TRBJ1-2